The 9 T cell receptor beta chains below all came from one sample that was sequenced in a study of shared clonotypes between healthy human individuals. TCRdb's table, derived via immunoSEQ multiplex PCR, lists solely in-frame clones and lacks some. This repertoire shows about 980,000 clones, approximately 76% found once; its top ten account for around 1.4%. Sequencing was done on a sample of memory CD4+ T cells sorted from blood. Subset here: CD45RA-negative fraction. Source of these receptors: a man between 18 and 29 years old in good health.

V usage is TRBV9 and J usage is TRBJ2-1; 13 nucleotides line up with TRBD2. Germline trimming cut 0 bases from V and 9 bases from J; bases unmatched to any gene: 6. Looked up from germline, CDR1 is SGDLS and CDR2 is YYNGEE. CDR3 length equals 16 residues. The chain's CDR3 is CASSVVTSGGSGEQFF. The CDR3 DNA sequence: TGTGCCAGCAGCGTAGTGACTAGCGGGGGGTCTGGTGAGCAGTTCTTC. Full variable domain (outside the CDR3, taken from reference TRBV9 and TRBJ2-1): DSGVTQTPKHLITATGQRVTLRCSPRSGDLSVYWYQQSLDQGLQFLIQYYNGEERAKGNILERFSAQQFPDLHSELNLSSLELGDSALYFCASSVVTSGGSGEQFFGPGTRLTVL.

The chain carries TRBV7-4 and TRBJ1-5; D remains unclear. CDR1 SGHVT and CDR2 SQSDAQ come from the germline V gene. V was trimmed by 2 bases and J by 0 bases, leaving 14 bases between them. The CDR3 consists of 17 residues. CDR3 in amino acids: CASSLPGSWDSNQPQHF. The CDR3 bases are TGTGCCAGCAGCTTACCGGGATCCTGGGATAGCAATCAGCCCCAGCATTTT. The full variable domain, its missing parts supplied by reference TRBV7-4 and TRBJ1-5, is GAGVSQSPRYKVAKRGRDVALRCDSISGHVTLYWYRQTLGQGSEVLTYSQSDAQRDKSGRPSGRFSAERPERSVSTLKIQRTEQGDSAVYLCASSLPGSWDSNQPQHFGDGTRLSIL.

The V gene is TRBV11-2, the J gene TRBJ2-2; D gene unclear. This CDR3 is 14 amino acids long. The V and J ends lost 2 bases and 6 bases respectively, with 10 bases between them. Germline-derived CDR1 and CDR2 are SGHAT and FQNNGV. CDR3: CASSLTRVAGELFF. In nucleotides, the CDR3 is TGTGCCAGCAGCTTAACGCGAGTTGCCGGGGAGCTGTTTTTT. The whole variable domain, remainder taken from reference TRBV11-2 and TRBJ2-2, is EAGVAQSPRYKIIEKRQSVAFWCNPISGHATLYWYQQILGQGPKLLIQFQNNGVVDDSQLPKDRFSAERLKGVDSTLKIQPAKLEDSAVYLCASSLTRVAGELFFGEGSRLTVL.

The gene calls are TRBV4-1 and TRBJ2-1; D is unclear. V shed 1 base and J shed 4 bases, with 14 bases lying between them. In germline, CDR1 is MGHRA, CDR2 YSYEKL. The CDR3 loop spans 16 amino acids. CDR3 DNA: TGCGCCAGCAGCCAAGTAGGTCGCCGACCTTACAATGAGCAGTTCTTC. It encodes CASSQVGRRPYNEQFF.

The chain has TRBV20-1 and TRBJ1-2, with unresolved D. The CDR3 totals 11 residues. V dropped 3 bases and J dropped 8 bases, with 10 bases sitting between them. Germline CDR1 DFQATT, CDR2 SNEGSKA (reference sequence). CDR3 coding DNA: TGCAGTGCTAGGGGTTTGTACGGCTACACCTTC. Residues: CSARGLYGYTF.

For the CDR3, the DNA is TGTGCCAGCAGCGTAGGTAAGAAGAACACTGAAGCTTTCTTT. Protein sequence: CASSVGKKNTEAFF. The rearrangement uses TRBV9 and TRBJ1-1; D is undetermined. Deletions cut 0 bases from V and 1 base from J, with 7 bases between. Germline CDR1 and CDR2: SGDLS and YYNGEE. CDR3 length: 14 amino acids.

The chain carries TRBV7-2 and TRBJ1-2; D might be TRBD1 (5 bases). The CDR3 runs to 14 residues. V shed 5 bases and J shed 8 bases, with 18 bases lying between them. Germline values: CDR1 SGHTA, CDR2 FQGNSA. Here the CDR3 DNA reads TGTGCCAGCAGCCCCGCCGTGGGGGTGGAGGGCTACACCTTC. Amino acids: CASSPAVGVEGYTF.

The chain couples TRBV5-4 to TRBJ2-7, with D possibly being TRBD2 (5 bases). The germline V gene encodes CDR1 SGHNT and CDR2 YYREEE (reference sequence). The V end lost 0 bases, the J end lost 0 bases, and 10 bases lay between the germline ends. The CDR3 extends over 15 amino acids. CDR3 sequence (DNA): TGTGCCAGCAGCTTGGGTCGGGGAATCTCCTACGAGCAGTACTTC. Its translation is CASSLGRGISYEQYF.

This sequence joins TRBV14 and TRBJ1-1; no definite D call. Germline CDR1 reads SGHDN; CDR2 reads FVKESK. Trimming took 2 bases from V and 2 from J, leaving 6 bases between them. CDR3 length: 13 amino acids. CDR3 nucleotide sequence: TGTGCCAGCAGCCAACAACACAACACTGAAGCTTTCTTT. It translates to CASSQQHNTEAFF.